The clone carrying this TCR beta chain has only a few counts. This sample was taken from a study of cytomegalovirus exposure and HLA in healthy donors. Primers included in the PCR were 60 Vbeta and 13 Jbeta primers. Method: immunoSEQ multiplex PCR; TCRdb's copy keeps in-frame clones and lacks some. The profile shows tens of thousands of clones, around 84% of them singletons. The CDR3 is 15 residues long. CDR1 is SGHDT, CDR2 YYEEEE, per germline. Trimming removed 3 bases from V and 7 bases from J, with 19 bases in between. This receptor was identified in a male donor in good health and CMV-seronegative. Material for sequencing was PBMCs. The V and J genes are TRBV5-6 and TRBJ1-2; tentative D call: TRBD1 (5 bases). The CDR3 is CASSWWAGREGGYTF. CDR3 DNA: TGTGCCAGCAGCTGGTGGGCTGGCAGGGAGGGTGGCTACACCTTC.